Each of the 29 T cell receptor beta chains below was sequenced from the same sample in a study of T cell responses to AZD1222 COVID-19 vaccine. Data came from immunoSEQ multiplex PCR; TCRdb stores just in-frame clones and leaves some out. The data contain roughly 140,000 clones, about 91% of them singletons. Specimen: peripheral blood, collected on day 0 of AZD1222 vaccination. Receptors were obtained from an adult in good health.

The chain employs TRBV3-1 (or the pseudogene TRBV3-2) and TRBJ1-1; tentatively, D is TRBD1 (5 bases). Trimming removed 4 bases at V and 1 base at J, with 16 bases between. Germline loops: CDR1 LGHDT, CDR2 YNNKEL (reference sequence). The CDR3 extends over 16 amino acids. This CDR3 reads CASSLRGGDGNTEAFF. CDR3 nucleotide sequence: TGTGCCAGCAGCCTCCGCGGAGGGGACGGGAACACTGAAGCTTTCTTT.

This chain connects TRBV6-1 to TRBJ1-2; the D gene is possibly TRBD1 (6 bases). The CDR3 consists of 13 residues. Trimming shortened V by 0 bases and J by 8 bases, and 10 bases separated the two germline ends. Germline V gene data show CDR1 as MNHNS and CDR2 as SASEGT. The CDR3 coding sequence is TGTGCCAGCAGTGAAGCACAGGGATGGGGCTACACCTTC. Its translation is CASSEAQGWGYTF.

The chain carries TRBV24-1 and TRBJ2-1, with 9 bases aligning to TRBD2. Per the germline V gene, CDR1 is KGHDR and CDR2 is SFDVKD. The CDR3 runs 15 residues. V gave up 7 bases and J gave up 8 bases; unmatched junction bases: 11. The CDR3 here is CATRPGLAAPDEQFF. CDR3 sequence (DNA): TGTGCCACCAGGCCGGGACTAGCAGCGCCGGATGAGCAGTTCTTC.

The CDR3, as DNA: TGTGCCAGCAGCTCTCGGGGGGACTATGGCTACACCTTC. Its protein is CASSSRGDYGYTF. The V and J genes are TRBV5-4 and TRBJ1-2; D is perhaps TRBD1 (5 bases). Trimming removed 3 bases from V and 3 bases from J, with 9 bases in between. The CDR3 spans 13 residues. In germline, CDR1 is SGHNT, CDR2 YYREEE (reference sequence).

J is TRBJ2-5 and V is TRBV5-6, with TRBD1 matching 9 bases. The V and J ends lost 0 bases and 5 bases, in that order; junction bases with no gene match: 5. CDR3 length: 15 residues. Germline V lookup: CDR1 SGHDT, CDR2 YYEEEE. DNA of the CDR3: TGTGCCAGCAGCTTGGAGGGGACAGGGAGGGAGACCCAGTACTTC. It encodes CASSLEGTGRETQYF.

This clone showed up just a few times. The sample has other DNA sequences that encode this CDR3 too. The chain has TRBV28 and TRBJ1-1; tentative D call: TRBD1 (5 bases). This CDR3 region has 13 residues. Trimming stripped 2 bases from V and 4 bases from J, with 8 bases between. Looked up from germline, CDR1 is MDHEN and CDR2 is SYDVKM. DNA of the CDR3: TGTGCCAGCAGTTTAGTGGGACGCACTGAAGCTTTCTTT. This encodes CASSLVGRTEAFF.

CDR3 protein: CASGLDWDYGYTF. The CDR3 nucleotides read TGTGCTAGTGGCCTAGACTGGGACTATGGCTACACCTTC. The chain has TRBV12-5 and TRBJ1-2; D is uncertain. Per germline, CDR1 LGHNT and CDR2 FRNRAP. V was shortened by 6 bases and J by 3 bases, with 11 bases between the two germline ends. The CDR3 contains 13 residues.

The V call is TRBV6-5, the J call TRBJ1-3; possibly TRBD1 for D (6 bases). Germline CDR1 and CDR2: MNHEY and SVGAGI. V was cut by 5 bases and J by 0 bases, with 8 bases left in between. CDR3 size: 14 residues. The CDR3 sequence: CASSPQGSGNTIYF. As DNA, the CDR3 is TGTGCCAGCAGTCCACAGGGCTCTGGAAACACCATATATTTT.

The chain uses TRBV7-3 and TRBJ2-7; D remains unclear. Germline V lookup: CDR1 SGHTA, CDR2 FQGTGA. V lost 1 base and J lost 4, with 8 bases in between. The CDR3 length is 13 residues. The CDR3 spells CASSLMSAYEQYF. DNA of the CDR3: TGTGCCAGCAGCTTAATGTCAGCATACGAGCAGTACTTC.

This sequence joins TRBV15 and TRBJ2-1; 7 positions agree with TRBD1. Trimming took 4 bases from V and 10 from J; bases not matched to a gene: 10. CDR1 and CDR2 from the germline V gene are LNHNV and YYDKDF (reference sequence). The CDR3 is 14 residues long. CDR3 protein: CATSTGRQGTEQFF. As DNA, the CDR3 is TGTGCCACCAGCACCGGACGACAGGGAACCGAGCAGTTCTTC.

This chain joins TRBV29-1 and TRBJ2-1, with D possibly matching TRBD1 (6 bases). This CDR3 contains 13 residues. Trimming took 2 bases from V and 6 from J, leaving 11 bases between them. Per germline, CDR1 SQVTM and CDR2 ANQGSEA. In DNA form, the CDR3 reads TGCAGCGTTGAATTATCAGGGGTCAATGAGCAGTTCTTC. It codes for CSVELSGVNEQFF.

This clone was counted only a few times. The V gene is TRBV6-4, the J gene TRBJ2-7; 11 bases are a match to TRBD2. Germline V CDR1 and CDR2: MRHNA, SNTAGT. The trim removed 7 bases at V and 6 bases at J, leaving 8 bases unmatched. CDR3 size: 14 residues. Here the CDR3 DNA reads TGTGCCAGCACAGCTAGCGGGAGGTTTGCCGAGCAGTACTTC. This sequence encodes CASTASGRFAEQYF.

V and J are TRBV12-3 or TRBV12-4 and TRBJ2-7; the D is unclear. The CDR3 contains 11 residues. Trimming stripped 3 bases from V and 3 bases from J, with 3 bases between. CDR3 in DNA: TGTGCCAGCAGTTTTCACTACGAGCAGTACTTC. Translated: CASSFHYEQYF.

The CDR3 nucleotides are TGTGCCAGCAGCTCGGACAGGGGGTATGGCTACACCTTC. Translating it yields CASSSDRGYGYTF. The V gene is TRBV7-9, the J gene TRBJ1-2; 10 bases match TRBD1. The germline CDR1 and CDR2 sequences are SEHNR and FQNEAQ (reference sequence). With V trimmed by 4 bases and J by 5 bases, 1 base remained unmatched. CDR3 length: 13 amino acids.

V and J are TRBV4-1 and TRBJ2-3, with 7 bases matching TRBD2. The CDR3 totals 17 residues. The ends lost 4 bases at V and 0 bases at J; junction bases unmatched: 10. Germline V gene sequence: CDR1 MGHRA, CDR2 YSYEKL. CDR3 in amino acids: CASSLWLGGSSTDTQYF. Written as DNA, the CDR3 is TGCGCCAGCAGCCTCTGGCTGGGAGGGTCTAGCACAGATACGCAGTATTTT.

The CDR3 protein is CASSYSSQANTEAFF. CDR3 nucleotides: TGTGCCAGCAGTTACAGCTCACAGGCAAACACTGAAGCTTTCTTT. The chain couples TRBV6-5 to TRBJ1-1; maybe TRBD1 (5 bases). The V end was cut by 2 bases, the J end by 2 bases, with 12 bases between. This CDR3 contains 15 residues. The V gene's germline CDR1 is MNHEY and CDR2 SVGAGI.

The J gene is TRBJ1-4, the V gene TRBV7-2; no definite D call. The V gene's germline CDR1 is SGHTA and CDR2 FQGNSA. Trimming stripped 2 bases from V and 7 bases from J, with 11 bases between. The CDR3 is 14 residues long. The CDR3 spells CASSLYGGSEKLFF. CDR3 DNA: TGTGCCAGCAGCTTATATGGCGGAAGTGAAAAACTGTTTTTT.

This clone was seen a single time. The chain carries TRBV4-2 and TRBJ2-3; D not certain. The germline V gene has CDR1 LGHNA and CDR2 YNFKEQ. CDR3 length equals 17 residues. V lost 2 bases, J lost 2 bases, and 17 bases lay in between. CDR3 sequence reads: CASSQLVVGGLTDTQYF. The CDR3 nucleotides are TGTGCCAGCAGCCAACTCGTAGTCGGCGGTCTCACAGATACGCAGTATTTT.

This chain links TRBV7-2 with TRBJ2-7, with a tentative D call TRBD1 (6 bases). In germline, CDR1 is SGHTA, CDR2 FQGNSA. The germline V and J ends were trimmed by 1 base and 2 bases, with 15 bases remaining between them. The CDR3 length is 16 residues. The CDR3 region is CASSLVSTGGTYEQYF. The CDR3 DNA reads as TGTGCCAGCAGCTTAGTTTCGACAGGTGGAACCTACGAGCAGTACTTC.

The V and J genes are TRBV5-1 and TRBJ2-1; D ambiguous. Trimming left V 4 bases short and J 13 bases short, with 12 bases between. The CDR3 is 11 residues long. CDR1 is SGHRS, CDR2 YFSETQ, per germline. The CDR3 loop reads CASSGRSNQFF. The DNA of the CDR3 is TGCGCCAGCAGCGGGCGATCCAACCAGTTCTTC.

This rearrangement joins TRBV7-9 to TRBJ1-5; D ambiguous. Germline CDR1 is SEHNR and CDR2 is FQNEAQ (reference sequence). V lost 1 base and J lost 2, with 9 bases in between. The CDR3 is 15 residues long. The CDR3 sequence is CASSLDAGGNQPQHF. The DNA for the CDR3 is TGTGCCAGCAGCTTAGATGCGGGCGGCAATCAGCCCCAGCATTTT. The full variable domain, in which reference TRBV7-9 and TRBJ1-5 provide the parts outside the CDR3, is DTGVSQNPRHKITKRGQNVTFRCDPISEHNRLYWYRQTLGQGPEFLTYFQNEAQLEKSRLLSDRFSAERPKGSFSTLEIQRTEQGDSAMYLCASSLDAGGNQPQHFGDGTRLSIL.

The chain recombines TRBV24-1 with TRBJ2-1; 9 positions agree with TRBD1. V dropped 9 bases and J dropped 6; count of bases not matched to a gene: 14. The V gene's germline CDR1 is KGHDR and CDR2 SFDVKD. This CDR3 has 16 residues. The CDR3 region has the DNA TGTGCCACCTCGGAACGACAGGGGGGTTTACTCAATGAGCAGTTCTTC. Its translation: CATSERQGGLLNEQFF.

V gene TRBV6-5 combines with J gene TRBJ1-3; no clear D gene. V lost 10 bases to trimming and J lost 0 bases, with 16 bases between them. This CDR3 is built from 15 residues. CDR1 is MNHEY, CDR2 SVGAGI, per germline. The CDR3 DNA sequence: TGTGCCACCGCAGCTGGCGTCCCCTCTGGAAACACCATATATTTT. Protein product: CATAAGVPSGNTIYF.

The chain combines TRBV7-9 with TRBJ2-1; a possible D gene is TRBD1 (7 bases). V dropped 2 bases and J dropped 6 bases, with 14 bases sitting between them. Germline V lookup: CDR1 SEHNR, CDR2 FQNEAQ (reference sequence). CDR3 length equals 15 residues. The CDR3 DNA reads TGTGCCAGCAGCTTATGGACAGGAGGGCGCAATGAGCAGTTCTTC. Its protein product is CASSLWTGGRNEQFF.

The V gene is TRBV6-5, the J gene TRBJ1-1, with D tentatively TRBD1 (5 bases). The CDR3 totals 13 residues. Per germline, CDR1 MNHEY and CDR2 SVGAGI. Trimming left V 11 bases short and J 14 bases short, with 27 bases between. CDR3 sequence: CAAQGIGGGGVFF. The CDR3 coding sequence is TGTGCCGCCCAGGGTATCGGTGGGGGGGGAGTGTTCTTT.

The CDR3 is CASSDDRGEKLFF. CDR3 in DNA: TGTGCCAGCAGTGATGACAGGGGCGAAAAACTGTTTTTT. This chain links TRBV12-3 or TRBV12-4 with TRBJ1-4; 8 bases align to TRBD1. The CDR3 covers 13 residues. V trimming: 5 bases; J trimming: 8 bases; junction bases outside the gene matches: 4.

This chain joins TRBV11-3 and TRBJ2-1; TRBD2 aligns across 8 bases. CDR1 SGHNT and CDR2 YENEEA come from the germline V gene. The CDR3 length is 13 residues. The junction had 1 base not matched to a gene; V was cut back by 2 bases and J by 7 bases. The CDR3 DNA sequence: TGTGCCAGCAGCTTATCGGGGGGGAATGAGCAGTTCTTC. Amino acid sequence: CASSLSGGNEQFF.

The CDR3: CASCTGNTEAFF. CDR3 in DNA: TGTGCCAGCTGTACGGGCAACACTGAAGCTTTCTTT. The chain carries TRBV19 and TRBJ1-1; D uncertain. Trimming took off 9 bases at V and 2 bases at J, with 10 bases between the two ends. This CDR3 comprises 12 residues. Germline CDR1 reads LNHDA; CDR2 reads SQIVND (reference sequence).

This clone was observed a few times. J is TRBJ2-3 and V is TRBV5-1, with 8 nucleotides matching TRBD2. Germline loops: CDR1 SGHRS, CDR2 YFSETQ. The V segment lost 3 bases and the J segment 2 bases; nucleotides outside the gene matches: 8. The CDR3 has 16 residues. In DNA form, the CDR3 reads TGCGCCAGCAGCTCCGGAAACGGACTAGCCACAGATACGCAGTATTTT. Protein sequence: CASSSGNGLATDTQYF.